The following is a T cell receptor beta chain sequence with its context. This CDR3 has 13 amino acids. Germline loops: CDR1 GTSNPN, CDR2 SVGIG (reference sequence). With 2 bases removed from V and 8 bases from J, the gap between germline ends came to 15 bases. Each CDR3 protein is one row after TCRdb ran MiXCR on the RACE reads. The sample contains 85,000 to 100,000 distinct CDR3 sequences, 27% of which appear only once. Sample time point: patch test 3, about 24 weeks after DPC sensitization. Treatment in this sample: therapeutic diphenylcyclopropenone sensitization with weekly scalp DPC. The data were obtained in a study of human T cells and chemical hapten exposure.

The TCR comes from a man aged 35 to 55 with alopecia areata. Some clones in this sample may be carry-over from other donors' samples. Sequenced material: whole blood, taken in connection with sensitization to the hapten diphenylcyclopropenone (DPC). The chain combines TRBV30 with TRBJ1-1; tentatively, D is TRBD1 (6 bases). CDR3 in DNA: TGTGCCTGGAGTCGGGAGTTTGGGGGCGAAGCTTTCTTT. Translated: CAWSREFGGEAFF.